Below, 3 T cell receptor beta chains from the same sample are listed, as sequenced in a study of T cells in Graves' hyperthyroidism and ophthalmopathy. Amplified TCR beta CDR3 regions derived from RNA transcripts. The HTBI set primed first-round TCR CDR3 RT-PCR. One entry per CDR3 protein results from TCRdb running MiXCR on the multiplex PCR reads. Of about 380,000 distinct CDR3 sequences listed, 18% are singletons. The sequencing sample was made of blood. These receptors were obtained from a young man with Graves' ophthalmopathy.

Worth noting for this clonotype: A much larger clone differs by one base, so this may be a read error. The gene calls are TRBV7-9 and TRBJ1-4; 7 bases are shared with TRBD1. After removal of 5 bases from V and 6 bases from J, the junction contained 6 bases not matched to a gene. This CDR3 comprises 14 residues. Looked up from germline, CDR1 is SEHNR and CDR2 is FQNEAQ (reference sequence). The CDR3 region is CASSPGTVDEKLFF. CDR3 DNA sequence: TGTGCCAGCAGCCCCGGGACAGTGGATGAAAAACTGTTTTTT.

The chain combines TRBV4-1 with TRBJ2-7; D uncertain. Germline V CDR1 and CDR2: MGHRA, YSYEKL. The germline V and J ends were trimmed by 1 base and 6 bases, with 13 bases remaining between them. The CDR3 has 14 amino acids. In DNA form, the CDR3 reads TGCGCCAGCAGCCAAGTAGATCCACGGACCGAGCAGTACTTC. Translating gives CASSQVDPRTEQYF.

This clonotype was detected many times. The V and J genes are TRBV28 and TRBJ1-2; the D gene is possibly TRBD1 (6 bases). CDR1 and CDR2 from the germline V gene are MDHEN and SYDVKM. V lost 0 bases and J 7 bases, leaving 15 bases between the germline ends. The CDR3 loop spans 15 amino acids. The CDR3 bases are TGTGCCAGCAGTTTATGGGAGAGAGGGGGTTCTGGCTACACCTTC. Residues: CASSLWERGGSGYTF.